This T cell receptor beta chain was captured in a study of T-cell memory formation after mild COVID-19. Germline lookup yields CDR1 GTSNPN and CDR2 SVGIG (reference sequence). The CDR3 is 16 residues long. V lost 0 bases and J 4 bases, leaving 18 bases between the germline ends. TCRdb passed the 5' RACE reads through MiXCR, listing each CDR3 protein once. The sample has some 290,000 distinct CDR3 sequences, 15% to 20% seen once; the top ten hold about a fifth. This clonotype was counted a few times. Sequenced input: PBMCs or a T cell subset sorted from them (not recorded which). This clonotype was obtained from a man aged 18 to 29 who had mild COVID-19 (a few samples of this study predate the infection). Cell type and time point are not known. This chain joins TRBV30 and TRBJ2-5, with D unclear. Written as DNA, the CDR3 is TGTGCCTGGAGTGTACCTAAGTGGCCGGGTAGAGAGACCCAGTACTTC. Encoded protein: CAWSVPKWPGRETQYF.